This entry describes one TCR beta chain. Repertoires were generated with immunoSEQ multiplex PCR, while TCRdb's copy carries only in-frame clones and drops some. This table has some 76,000 clones, 93% appearing once. This CDR3 has 17 amino acids. J was trimmed by 0 bases and V by 4 bases; bases with no gene match: 7. From germline, CDR1 is SGHDT and CDR2 YYEEEE. The sample originates from a study of OX40 agonist ivuxolimab in advanced cancers. This chain uses TRBV5-6 with TRBJ2-3; 11 nucleotides match TRBD2. The sequencing here drew on CD4+ or CD8+ T cells sorted from blood, taken in a trial of the OX40 agonist ivuxolimab. This TCR derives from an adult with an advanced solid tumor such as melanoma, head and neck, liver or kidney cancer. DNA of the CDR3: TGTGCCAGCAGCACCGGGACTAGCGGAGAAAGCACAGATACGCAGTATTTT. Its translation: CASSTGTSGESTDTQYF. Full variable domain (rest looked up from reference TRBV5-6 and TRBJ2-3): DAGVTQSPTHLIKTRGQQVTLRCSPKSGHDTVSWYQQALGQGPQFIFQYYEEEERQRGNFPDRFSGHQFPNYSSELNVNALLLGDSALYLCASSTGTSGESTDTQYFGPGTRLTVL.